This T cell receptor (beta chain) was sequenced in a study of CD8 T cells in ankylosing spondylitis (dated by TCRdb to about 2017). Context from the whole study: To find TCR variants linked to disease, the study profiled T cell receptor beta repertoires in ankylosing spondylitis patients and healthy donors. The full study cohort comprised 20 to 30 ankylosing spondylitis patients and about 110 healthy donors. Samples of peripheral blood were taken, and for ankylosing spondylitis patients, synovial fluid was collected as well.

Sequencer: Illumina HiSeq 2500. Quantitative 5'-RACE with molecular barcodes was used to prepare TCR beta libraries. In the authors' own workflow: A new computational method, built on a probabilistic model of VDJ rearrangement, was used to identify disease-linked TCR variants. TCRdb cleaned the public reads at Q25 with fastp, built clones with MiXCR and kept in-frame beta chains. Identical CDR3 proteins give one entry, which carries the most common genes and DNA. The authors' filters were not applied to this entry. In all, the sample holds 350,000 or so distinct CDR3 sequences, and approximately 10% of those were seen once. Of the sample, roughly 9.2% falls within the top ten clones. This clonotype has a single count. Its antigen remains unidentified. No much larger clone is present one base from it, and per-base qualities are unavailable. Single-read evidence is weak. The CDR3 spans 14 residues, from the cysteine through the phenylalanine. Only the CDR3 DNA is retained, 42 bases long and in frame from the first base. V is pared back by 2 bases and J by 4 bases, with 8 bases lying between the germline termini. CDR1 is given as MGHRA and CDR2 as YSYEKL, both from the germline V gene.

General conclusions and limits of the study: The disease-linked clones showed a CD8+ phenotype and occurred at relatively low frequencies in peripheral blood. A TCR beta motif made up of fewer than 10 highly homologous amino acid variants appeared to be characteristic of blood from ankylosing spondylitis patients. Some motif variants had previously been reported in the synovial fluid and blood of reactive arthritis patients, which suggests shared mechanisms of disease initiation. According to the report, matched synovial fluid samples from ankylosing spondylitis patients were significantly enriched for the disease-linked clones.

In this chain, TRBV4-1 is recombined with TRBJ2-2; no D gene is confidently identified. Input material: blood, either unsorted or a sorted T cell fraction (not recorded which). This TCR was recovered from a female donor with ankylosing spondylitis or in good health (not recorded which). The CDR3 corresponds to CASSQPVATGELFF. DNA sequence: TGCGCCAGCAGCCAACCGGTAGCCACCGGGGAGCTGTTTTTT.